Shown below are 32 T cell receptor beta chains from a single sample sequenced in a study of PD-1 blockade in classical Hodgkin lymphoma. No patient escaped relapse after autologous stem cell transplantation, and brentuximab vedotin exposure varied. Generated by immunoSEQ multiplex PCR, the TCRdb table keeps only in-frame clones and is missing some. The sample has roughly 140,000 clones, about 81% seen once. Sequencing used peripheral blood mononuclear cells (PBMCs), obtained before the second cycle of nivolumab. These receptor sequences come from a human donor with classical Hodgkin lymphoma.

This sequence joins TRBV7-8 and TRBJ1-2; D gene unclear. V was trimmed by 3 bases and J by 5 bases, leaving 19 bases between them. CDR1 and CDR2 (germline): SGHVS, FQNEAQ. The CDR3 has 16 residues. CDR3 DNA: TGTGCCAGCAGCTTTCGGCAGGCCCTTTATCGATATGGCTACACCTTC. Its protein product is CASSFRQALYRYGYTF.

The chain combines TRBV7-2 with TRBJ1-2, with 8 bases that match TRBD1. This CDR3 has 14 residues. J lost 4 bases, V lost 2 bases, and 3 bases had no gene match. The germline CDR1 and CDR2 sequences are SGHTA and FQGNSA. The CDR3 nucleotides read TGTGCCAGCAGCTTAAGGGGACAGGTCTATGGCTACACCTTC. It specifies CASSLRGQVYGYTF.

The gene calls are TRBV30 and TRBJ1-4; the D is unclear. The CDR3 contains 18 residues. The V gene lost 1 base and the J gene lost 0 bases, with 18 bases spanning the gap. Germline V CDR1 and CDR2: GTSNPN, SVGIG (reference sequence). In DNA form, the CDR3 reads TGTGCCTGGAGTGGGTTTAAGATCATTGTTGCAACTAATGAAAAACTGTTTTTT. Residues: CAWSGFKIIVATNEKLFF.

This clone was seen more than once but under ten times. The chain carries TRBV18 and TRBJ2-7; weak D call: TRBD1 (5 bases). With 3 bases removed from V and 2 bases from J, the gap between germline ends came to 11 bases. This CDR3 contains 14 residues. CDR1 is KGHSH and CDR2 is LQKENI in the germline V gene. CDR3 loop: CASSPGQGPYEQYF. The CDR3 region has the DNA TGTGCCAGCTCACCCGGGCAGGGCCCCTACGAGCAGTACTTC.

The CDR3 is CASRTGGAYIQYF. The CDR3 coding sequence is TGTGCCAGCAGGACAGGGGGCGCATACATTCAGTACTTC. V is TRBV2 and J is TRBJ2-4; 10 nucleotides align to TRBD1. Germline values: CDR1 SNHLY, CDR2 FYNNEI. V was clipped by 6 bases and J by 8 bases; unmatched bases: 4. The CDR3 is 13 amino acids. The variable domain in full, completed from reference TRBV2 and TRBJ2-4, reads EPEVTQTPSHQVTQMGQEVILRCVPISNHLYFYWYRQILGQKVEFLVSFYNNEISEKSEIFDDQFSVERPDGSNFTLKIRSTKLEDSAMYFCASRTGGAYIQYFGAGTRLSVL.

This clone was recorded only once. J is TRBJ2-7 and V is TRBV2, with D perhaps matching TRBD1 (6 bases). With 7 bases removed from V and 4 bases from J, the gap between germline ends came to 23 bases. Germline V CDR1 and CDR2: SNHLY, FYNNEI. The CDR3 length is 16 residues. Here the CDR3 DNA reads TGTGCCAGCAATGATCTCCTACAGGGTTTCGGGTACGAGCAGTACTTC. Its translation is CASNDLLQGFGYEQYF.

In its sample, this clone was seen once. J is TRBJ1-6 and V is TRBV30; D not certain. There are 13 residues in the CDR3. Germline values: CDR1 GTSNPN, CDR2 SVGIG (reference sequence). The germline V and J ends were trimmed by 0 bases and 4 bases, with 4 bases remaining between them. The CDR3 DNA follows: TGTGCCTGGAGTGTGGGTTATAATTCACCCCTCCACTTT. It encodes CAWSVGYNSPLHF. Full variable domain (missing parts from reference TRBV30 and TRBJ1-6): SQTIHQWPATLVQPVGSPLSLECTVEGTSNPNLYWYRQAAGRGLQLLFYSVGIGQISSEVPQNLSASRPQDRQFILSSKKLLLSDSGFYLCAWSVGYNSPLHFGNGTRLTVT.

This sequence joins TRBV7-9 and TRBJ1-4, with TRBD1 matching 11 bases. Trimming took 3 bases from V and 3 from J; bases not matched to a gene: 0. Germline V lookup: CDR1 SEHNR, CDR2 FQNEAQ (reference sequence). There are 15 residues in the CDR3. Written as DNA, the CDR3 is TGTGCCAGCAGCTTGGGACAGGGGGCTAATGAAAAACTGTTTTTT. This codes for CASSLGQGANEKLFF.

V gene TRBV6-6 combines with J gene TRBJ1-2; possible D gene TRBD1, 5 bases. Germline-derived CDR1 and CDR2 are MNHNY and SVGAGI (reference sequence). The germline V and J ends were trimmed by 6 bases and 8 bases, with 13 bases remaining between them. CDR3 size: 12 residues. The DNA for the CDR3 is TGTGCCAGCAGGGTTGGGGGTAGCGGCTACACCTTC. This encodes CASRVGGSGYTF.

V is TRBV20-1 and J is TRBJ2-4; no reliable D call. Trimming removed 5 bases from V and 0 bases from J, with 2 bases in between. CDR3 size: 11 residues. Germline CDR1 DFQATT, CDR2 SNEGSKA (reference sequence). The CDR3, as DNA: TGCAGTGCTCAAGCCAAAAACATTCAGTACTTC. This translates into CSAQAKNIQYF.

The CDR3 nucleotides are TGTGCCAGCAGCTTAGACAGGGCCTTCAATCAGCCCCAGCATTTT. Its protein product is CASSLDRAFNQPQHF. The chain carries TRBV7-2 and TRBJ1-5; TRBD1 is a possible D gene (6 bases). The CDR3 totals 15 residues. Trimming took off 1 base at V and 3 bases at J, with 10 bases between the two ends. The germline V gene encodes CDR1 SGHTA and CDR2 FQGNSA.

The J gene is TRBJ2-7, the V gene TRBV11-3; D possibly matches TRBD1 or TRBD2 (5 bases each). This CDR3 has 13 residues. The V gene lost 1 base and the J gene lost 6 bases, with 10 bases spanning the gap. CDR1 SGHNT and CDR2 YENEEA come from the germline V gene. The CDR3 region is CASSLGGAGEQYF. The CDR3 region has the DNA TGTGCCAGCAGCTTAGGAGGGGCGGGCGAGCAGTACTTC.

V and J are TRBV5-6 and TRBJ1-2; D may be TRBD1 (5 bases). The V gene lost 1 base and the J gene lost 2 bases, with 9 bases spanning the gap. This CDR3 region has 14 residues. The germline CDR1 and CDR2 sequences are SGHDT and YYEEEE. This CDR3 reads CASSLQGLNYGYTF. CDR3 nucleotides: TGTGCCAGCAGCTTGCAGGGCCTAAACTATGGCTACACCTTC. Full variable domain (outside the CDR3, taken from reference TRBV5-6 and TRBJ1-2): DAGVTQSPTHLIKTRGQQVTLRCSPKSGHDTVSWYQQALGQGPQFIFQYYEEEERQRGNFPDRFSGHQFPNYSSELNVNALLLGDSALYLCASSLQGLNYGYTFGSGTRLTVV.

V is TRBV28 and J is TRBJ2-3; 12 positions match TRBD2. The CDR3 is 19 amino acids. V dropped 6 bases and J dropped 3; count of bases not matched to a gene: 16. In germline, CDR1 is MDHEN, CDR2 SYDVKM. The CDR3 here is CASSPFLRPSGRGTDTQYF. The CDR3 DNA follows: TGTGCCAGCAGCCCCTTCCTACGACCTAGCGGGAGGGGGACAGATACGCAGTATTTT.

J is TRBJ2-3 and V is TRBV5-4, with TRBD2 matching 13 bases. Germline V lookup: CDR1 SGHNT, CDR2 YYREEE (reference sequence). The CDR3 runs to 16 residues. Trimming removed 4 bases from V and 2 bases from J; junction bases left unmatched: 4. The CDR3, as DNA: TGTGCCAGCAGCACGGGGACTAGCGGGGCCACAGATACGCAGTATTTT. It translates to CASSTGTSGATDTQYF.

The chain is built from TRBV5-1 and TRBJ1-2; tentatively, D is TRBD1 (6 bases). Germline V gene sequence: CDR1 SGHRS, CDR2 YFSETQ. The CDR3 loop spans 14 amino acids. The V end was cut by 0 bases, the J end by 6 bases, with 12 bases between. CDR3 DNA: TGCGCCAGCAGCTTGGGGGCAGGGGAAGATGGCTACACCTTC. Amino acids: CASSLGAGEDGYTF. Full variable domain (outside the CDR3, taken from reference TRBV5-1 and TRBJ1-2): KAGVTQTPRYLIKTRGQQVTLSCSPISGHRSVSWYQQTPGQGLQFLFEYFSETQRNKGNFPGRFSGRQFSNSRSEMNVSTLELGDSALYLCASSLGAGEDGYTFGSGTRLTVV.

This chain connects TRBV28 to TRBJ1-5; D remains unclear. Trimming took off 7 bases at V and 3 bases at J, with 10 bases between the two ends. Germline V gene data show CDR1 as MDHEN and CDR2 as SYDVKM. The CDR3 covers 13 residues. CDR3: CASIWHLNQPQHF. Written as DNA, the CDR3 is TGTGCCAGCATCTGGCACCTCAATCAGCCCCAGCATTTT.

This chain uses TRBV10-3 with TRBJ1-5; the match to TRBD1 covers 10 bases. This CDR3 is 14 amino acids long. Trimming removed 4 bases from V and 7 bases from J; junction bases left unmatched: 4. The V gene's germline CDR1 is ENHRY and CDR2 SYGVKD. The CDR3 nucleotides are TGTGCCATCAGTGGGGACAGGGGAGGGCAGCCCCAGCATTTT. Translating gives CAISGDRGGQPQHF.

The chain is built from TRBV6-4 and TRBJ1-2; D possibly corresponds to TRBD1 (5 bases). V lost 3 bases and J lost 3, with 5 bases in between. The CDR3 runs 12 residues. Germline V lookup: CDR1 MRHNA, CDR2 SNTAGT. DNA for the CDR3: TGTGCCAGCAGTGAAGGGGACTATGGCTACACCTTC. Translated, it gives CASSEGDYGYTF.

As DNA, the CDR3 is TGTGCCAGCAGTGAAGGTCTAGCGGGAGGGCCCTCTAACACCGGGGAGCTGTTTTTT. Protein product: CASSEGLAGGPSNTGELFF. This chain uses TRBV6-1 with TRBJ2-2; 12 nucleotides line up with TRBD2. Germline V gene data show CDR1 as MNHNS and CDR2 as SASEGT. The CDR3 covers 19 residues. After removal of 1 base from V and 2 bases from J, the junction contained 8 bases not matched to a gene.

The chain carries TRBV11-2 and TRBJ1-2, with 7 bases lining up with TRBD1. The CDR3 contains 13 residues. Losses at the gene ends were 3 bases for V and 4 bases for J; bases not matched to a gene: 2. The germline gives CDR1 SGHAT, CDR2 FQNNGV. CDR3 bases: TGTGCCAGCAGCTTTCGGACAGGCTATGGCTACACCTTC. The encoded protein is CASSFRTGYGYTF.

This clone was detected once. The chain joins TRBV7-2 to TRBJ1-5; D gene unclear. Germline lookup yields CDR1 SGHTA and CDR2 FQGNSA. Trimming took 1 base from V and 1 from J, leaving 11 bases between them. The CDR3 has 16 residues. The CDR3 sequence: CASSLEPAVSNQPQHF. CDR3 DNA: TGTGCCAGCAGCTTAGAGCCGGCGGTGAGCAATCAGCCCCAGCATTTT.

This rearrangement joins TRBV7-6 to TRBJ2-1; the match to TRBD2 covers 14 bases. Germline V lookup: CDR1 SGHVS, CDR2 FNYEAQ. V dropped 3 bases and J dropped 9; count of bases not matched to a gene: 7. The CDR3 totals 16 residues. The CDR3 nucleotides read TGTGCCAGCAGCTTCGATCCGGGACTAGCGGGGGTTGAGCAGTTCTTC. This encodes CASSFDPGLAGVEQFF. Full variable domain (rest looked up from reference TRBV7-6 and TRBJ2-1): GAGVSQSPRYKVTKRGQDVALRCDPISGHVSLYWYRQALGQGPEFLTYFNYEAQQDKSGLPNDRFSAERPEGSISTLTIQRTEQRDSAMYRCASSFDPGLAGVEQFFGPGTRLTVL.

The CDR3 reads CAISDPTSGGTDTQYF. CDR3 DNA sequence: TGTGCCATCAGTGATCCGACTAGCGGGGGCACAGATACGCAGTATTTT. This chain uses TRBV10-3 with TRBJ2-3; 11 bases align to TRBD2. Germline lookup yields CDR1 ENHRY and CDR2 SYGVKD. Trimming cost V 3 bases and J 1 base; bases outside gene matches: 3. CDR3 length equals 16 residues.

The gene calls are TRBV6-5 and TRBJ1-4; TRBD1 aligns across 10 bases. This CDR3 region has 14 residues. The germline gives CDR1 MNHEY, CDR2 SVGAGI. J was trimmed by 8 bases and V by 6 bases; bases with no gene match: 6. The CDR3 is CASRRQGASEKLFF. CDR3 sequence (DNA): TGTGCCAGCAGGAGACAGGGGGCAAGCGAAAAACTGTTTTTT.

The CDR3 loop is CASSPLSGNQETQYF. CDR3 DNA: TGTGCCAGCTCACCATTATCGGGAAACCAAGAGACCCAGTACTTC. This chain uses TRBV18 with TRBJ2-5; possible D gene TRBD2, 5 bases. Germline V gives CDR1 KGHSH, CDR2 LQKENI. The CDR3 is 15 amino acids. V lost 2 bases and J 0 bases, leaving 10 bases between the germline ends.

In nucleotides, the CDR3 is TGTGCCAGCAGCTTCATAGCGGGAGGGACCTACGAGCAGTACTTC. Amino acids: CASSFIAGGTYEQYF. The genes are TRBV7-2 and TRBJ2-7; TRBD2 agrees at 11 bases. Germline CDR1 reads SGHTA; CDR2 reads FQGNSA. Trimming removed 3 bases from V and 2 bases from J; junction bases left unmatched: 3. This CDR3 is 15 amino acids long.

V is TRBV2 and J is TRBJ1-4; TRBD1 agrees at 8 bases. Germline values: CDR1 SNHLY, CDR2 FYNNEI. CDR3 length: 13 residues. Trimming at V came to 6 bases and at J to 4 bases, leaving 1 base not matched to a gene. The CDR3 is CASRGQGNEKLFF. CDR3 coding DNA: TGTGCCAGCAGAGGACAGGGTAATGAAAAACTGTTTTTT. The whole variable domain, filled in from reference TRBV2 and TRBJ1-4, reads EPEVTQTPSHQVTQMGQEVILRCVPISNHLYFYWYRQILGQKVEFLVSFYNNEISEKSEIFDDQFSVERPDGSNFTLKIRSTKLEDSAMYFCASRGQGNEKLFFGSGTQLSVL.

This clone was seen more than once but under ten times. The V and J genes are TRBV2 and TRBJ2-1; TRBD1 matches at 9 bases. J was trimmed by 7 bases and V by 5 bases; bases with no gene match: 3. Germline V gives CDR1 SNHLY, CDR2 FYNNEI. The CDR3 has 13 amino acids. The CDR3 nucleotides read TGTGCCAGCAGTCGGGACAGGGTAAATGAGCAGTTCTTC. It encodes CASSRDRVNEQFF.

The chain employs TRBV7-2 and TRBJ1-5; D ambiguous. The CDR3 is made up of 13 amino acids. From germline, CDR1 is SGHTA and CDR2 FQGNSA. V was trimmed by 3 bases and J by 6 bases, leaving 9 bases between them. CDR3 region: CASSFAQSQPQHF. CDR3 DNA sequence: TGTGCCAGCAGCTTTGCACAAAGTCAGCCCCAGCATTTT.

This chain joins TRBV6-5 and TRBJ1-2; D gene unclear. V was shortened by 4 bases and J by 5 bases, with 8 bases between the two germline ends. CDR1 is MNHEY and CDR2 is SVGAGI in the germline V gene. The CDR3 is 12 residues long. CDR3 region: CASSFGLYGYTF. CDR3 in DNA: TGTGCCAGCAGTTTCGGACTATATGGCTACACCTTC.

This sequence joins TRBV4-1 and TRBJ2-2; unclear D gene. Trimming stripped 0 bases from V and 4 bases from J, with 21 bases between. The CDR3 contains 19 residues. Germline V lookup: CDR1 MGHRA, CDR2 YSYEKL. Here the CDR3 DNA reads TGCGCCAGCAGCCAAGATAGAATCGGGCTTGGTAGTCGCACCGGGGAGCTGTTTTTT. Translating gives CASSQDRIGLGSRTGELFF.